The source of this T cell receptor (beta chain) is a study of blood T cell repertoires in COVID-19. Study information: T cells, B-cell-depleted T cells, or PBMCs provided the cDNA or gDNA that served as material.

Sequenced by immunoSEQ multiplex PCR; TCRdb stores in-frame clones only, minus some. The sample lists 210,000 or so clones, 70% to 90% seen once, with about 5.1% in the top ten. Between the trimmed V and J ends, which lost 5 bases and 2 bases, there was a span of 16 bases. CDR1 and CDR2 (germline): SGHAT, FQNNGV. The CDR3 sequence is 15 residues long. The V and J genes are TRBV11-2 and TRBJ2-7; the D is unclear. This TCR was recovered from a woman in her 70s with active or convalescent COVID-19. Sequencing input: peripheral blood. CDR3 in amino acids: CASSTLRLGPYEQYF. The CDR3 DNA reads TGTGCCAGCAGCACCCTGAGATTGGGCCCCTACGAGCAGTACTTC.